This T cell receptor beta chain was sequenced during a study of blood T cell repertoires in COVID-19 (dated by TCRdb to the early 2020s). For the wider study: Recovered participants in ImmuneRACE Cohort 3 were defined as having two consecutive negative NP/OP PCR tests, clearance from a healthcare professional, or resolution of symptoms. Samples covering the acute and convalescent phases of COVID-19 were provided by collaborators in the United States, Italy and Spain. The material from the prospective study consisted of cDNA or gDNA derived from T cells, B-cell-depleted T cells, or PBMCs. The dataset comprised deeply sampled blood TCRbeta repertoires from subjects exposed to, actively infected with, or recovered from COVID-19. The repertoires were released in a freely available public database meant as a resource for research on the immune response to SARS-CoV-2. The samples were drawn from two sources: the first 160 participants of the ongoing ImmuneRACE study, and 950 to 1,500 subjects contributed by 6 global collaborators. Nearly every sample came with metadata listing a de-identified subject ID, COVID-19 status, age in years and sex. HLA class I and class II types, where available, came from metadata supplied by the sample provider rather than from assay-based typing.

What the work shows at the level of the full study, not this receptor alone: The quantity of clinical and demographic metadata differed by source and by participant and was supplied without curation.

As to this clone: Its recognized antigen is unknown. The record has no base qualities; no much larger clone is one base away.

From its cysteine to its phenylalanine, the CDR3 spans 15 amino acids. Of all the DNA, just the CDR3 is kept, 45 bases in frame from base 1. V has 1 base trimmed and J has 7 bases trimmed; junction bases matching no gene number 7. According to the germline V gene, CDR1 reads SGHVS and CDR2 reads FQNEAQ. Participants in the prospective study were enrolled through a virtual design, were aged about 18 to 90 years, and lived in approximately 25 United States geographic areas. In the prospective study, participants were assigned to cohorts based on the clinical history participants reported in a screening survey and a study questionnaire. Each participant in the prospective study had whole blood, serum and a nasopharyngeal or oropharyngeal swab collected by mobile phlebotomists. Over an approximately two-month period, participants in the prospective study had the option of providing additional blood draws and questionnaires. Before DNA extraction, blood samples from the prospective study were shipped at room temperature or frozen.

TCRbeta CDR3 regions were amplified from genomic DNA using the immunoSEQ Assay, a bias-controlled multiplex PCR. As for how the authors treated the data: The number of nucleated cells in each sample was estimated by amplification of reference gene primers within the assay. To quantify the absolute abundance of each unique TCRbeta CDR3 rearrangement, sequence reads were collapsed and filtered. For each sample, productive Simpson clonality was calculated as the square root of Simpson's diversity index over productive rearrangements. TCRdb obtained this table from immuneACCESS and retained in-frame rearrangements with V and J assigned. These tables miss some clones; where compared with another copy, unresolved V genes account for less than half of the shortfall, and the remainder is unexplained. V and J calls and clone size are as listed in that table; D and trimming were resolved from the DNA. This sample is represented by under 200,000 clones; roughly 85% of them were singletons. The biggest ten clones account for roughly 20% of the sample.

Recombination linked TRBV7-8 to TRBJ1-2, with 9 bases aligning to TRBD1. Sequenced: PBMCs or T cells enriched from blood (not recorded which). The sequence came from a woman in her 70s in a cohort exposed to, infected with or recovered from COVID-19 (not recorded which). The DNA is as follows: TGTGCCAGCAGCTTAGACAGGGGGCGAATAGGTGGCTACACCTTC. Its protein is CASSLDRGRIGGYTF.